The table lists the clone carrying this T cell receptor beta chain with a few counts. This sample is part of a study of blood T cell repertoires in COVID-19. In the authors' workflow: Estimation of nucleated cell counts relied on the amplification of reference gene primers. The protocol was immunoSEQ multiplex PCR, while the TCRdb copy is restricted to in-frame clones and leaves out a portion. That table supplies the V and J calls and clone size; D and trimming were determined from the DNA. The top ten hold 15% to 20% of the sample, which has over 80,000 clones, about four fifths seen once. This CDR3 contains 15 residues. Germline CDR1 is MNHNS and CDR2 is SASEGT. The V and J ends lost 0 bases and 1 base respectively, with 7 bases between them.

The material sequenced was peripheral blood. The receptor's source is a woman aged 80 or over with active or convalescent COVID-19. This chain connects TRBV6-1 to TRBJ1-5; a weak D match, TRBD1 (6 bases). CDR3 in DNA: TGTGCCAGCAGTGAAGCGGGACACAGCAATCAGCCCCAGCATTTT. It encodes CASSEAGHSNQPQHF.